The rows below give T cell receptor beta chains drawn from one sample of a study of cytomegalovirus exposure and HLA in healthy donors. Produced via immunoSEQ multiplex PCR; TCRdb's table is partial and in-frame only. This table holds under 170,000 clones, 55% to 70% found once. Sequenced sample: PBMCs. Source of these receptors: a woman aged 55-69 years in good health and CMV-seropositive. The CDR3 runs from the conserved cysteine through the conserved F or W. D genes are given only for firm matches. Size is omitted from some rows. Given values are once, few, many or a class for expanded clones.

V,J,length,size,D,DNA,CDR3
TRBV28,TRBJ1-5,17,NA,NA,TGTGCCAGCAGTACAAACCGGGGGACCTTATTCAATCAGCCCCAGCATTTT,CASSTNRGTLFNQPQHF
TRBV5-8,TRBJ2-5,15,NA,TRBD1,TGTGCCAGCAGCTCGGGGACAGGGGGAGGCGAGACCCAGTACTTC,CASSSGTGGGETQYF
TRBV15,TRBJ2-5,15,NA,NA,TGTGCCACCAGCAGAGATCATGCGGGGCAAGAGACCCAGTACTTC,CATSRDHAGQETQYF
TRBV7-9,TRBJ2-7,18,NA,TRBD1,TGTGCCAGCAGCTTAGAAGAGTTTGGACAGGGAAGATCCTACGAGCAGTACTTC,CASSLEEFGQGRSYEQYF
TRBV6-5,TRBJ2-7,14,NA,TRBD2,TGTGCCAGCAGTACCGGACTAGCGGGAGATCGTCCGTACTTC,CASSTGLAGDRPYF
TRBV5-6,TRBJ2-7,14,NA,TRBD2,TGTGCCAGCAGCTTGGGACTAGCGGGGGGAGAGCAGTACTTC,CASSLGLAGGEQYF
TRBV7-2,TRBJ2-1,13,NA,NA,TGTGCCAGCAGATGGGGGCCCAACAATGAGCAGTTCTTC,CASRWGPNNEQFF
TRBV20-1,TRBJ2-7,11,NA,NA,TGCAGTGCTAGAGATGCGTACGAGCAGTACTTC,CSARDAYEQYF
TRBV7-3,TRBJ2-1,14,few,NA,TGTGCCAGCAGCTTCGATAGCGATTACAATGAGCAGTTCTTC,CASSFDSDYNEQFF
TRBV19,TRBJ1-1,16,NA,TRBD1,TGTGCCAGTAGTATAATGGGGGACAGGAGGAACACTGAAGCTTTCTTT,CASSIMGDRRNTEAFF
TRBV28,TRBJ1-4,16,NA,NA,TGTGCCAGCACTGCATCCCCAGGGGCAACTAATGAAAAACTGTTTTTT,CASTASPGATNEKLFF
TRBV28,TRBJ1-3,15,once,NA,TGTGCCAGCAGCCGCGGTGCCAGCTCTGGAAACACCATATATTTT,CASSRGASSGNTIYF
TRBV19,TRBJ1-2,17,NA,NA,TGTGCCAGTAGTCTACCCCCCGGGACACGCACTAACTATGGCTACACCTTC,CASSLPPGTRTNYGYTF